Following are 13 T cell receptor beta chains from one sample sequenced in a study of blood T cell repertoires in COVID-19. The repertoire was sequenced with immunoSEQ multiplex PCR; TCRdb's copy has only in-frame clones and lacks some. The repertoire holds around 330,000 clones, 89% seen once, with roughly 5% in the top ten. Material for sequencing was PBMCs or T cells enriched from blood (not recorded which). The receptors were sampled from a man aged 60-69 years who had recovered from COVID-19.

The chain carries TRBV9 and TRBJ2-1, with TRBD2 identical over 10 bases. The CDR3 extends over 16 amino acids. The germline CDR1 and CDR2 sequences are SGDLS and YYNGEE. V lost 1 base, J lost 5 bases, and 6 bases stayed unmatched. The CDR3 region is CASSVTGTSADNEQFF. The DNA of the CDR3 is TGTGCCAGCAGCGTAACCGGGACTAGCGCCGACAATGAGCAGTTCTTC.

This chain uses TRBV6-2 or TRBV6-3 with TRBJ1-2, with D perhaps matching TRBD1 (6 bases). The germline V and J ends were trimmed by 2 bases and 2 bases, with 9 bases remaining between them. The germline V gene encodes CDR1 MNHEY and CDR2 SVGEGT. The length of the CDR3 is 14 residues. The CDR3 reads CASSYLQGNYGYTF. The CDR3 DNA is TGTGCCAGCAGTTACCTACAGGGAAACTATGGCTACACCTTC.

J is TRBJ2-7 and V is TRBV5-1; D is perhaps TRBD1 (7 bases). Trimming took 5 bases from V and 7 from J, leaving 22 bases between them. The CDR3 length is 15 residues. Germline values: CDR1 SGHRS, CDR2 YFSETQ. CDR3 sequence: CASSLNRGGGREQYF. CDR3 DNA: TGCGCCAGCAGTTTGAACAGGGGAGGTGGTCGGGAGCAGTACTTC.

The chain couples TRBV19 to TRBJ1-5, with D perhaps matching TRBD1 (5 bases). CDR1 and CDR2 from the germline V gene are LNHDA and SQIVND (reference sequence). The CDR3 has 15 amino acids. Deletions cut 2 bases from V and 3 bases from J, with 11 bases between. CDR3 protein: CASSISRQYNQPQHF. The DNA for the CDR3 is TGTGCCAGTAGTATATCCAGACAGTACAATCAGCCCCAGCATTTT. The whole variable domain, filled in from reference TRBV19 and TRBJ1-5, reads DGGITQSPKYLFRKEGQNVTLSCEQNLNHDAMYWYRQDPGQGLRLIYYSQIVNDFQKGDIAEGYSVSREKKESFPLTVTSAQKNPTAFYLCASSISRQYNQPQHFGDGTRLSIL.

This clone appeared once. The chain links TRBV5-6 to TRBJ1-6; 7 nucleotides align to TRBD1. There are 17 residues in the CDR3. V dropped 4 bases and J dropped 4; count of bases not matched to a gene: 11. The germline V gene encodes CDR1 SGHDT and CDR2 YYEEEE. As DNA, the CDR3 is TGTGCCAGCAGCCCGACAGGGCTCGGATATTATAATTCACCCCTCCACTTT. Its protein product is CASSPTGLGYYNSPLHF.

V is TRBV27 and J is TRBJ2-7; TRBD2 aligns across 16 bases. V dropped 7 bases and J dropped 6; count of bases not matched to a gene: 12. The CDR3 runs 17 residues. Germline loops: CDR1 MNHEY, CDR2 SMNVEV (reference sequence). The CDR3 sequence is CASTAYGTSGRAGEQYF. DNA for the CDR3: TGTGCCAGCACCGCTTATGGGACTAGCGGGAGGGCCGGCGAGCAGTACTTC.

The rearrangement uses TRBV18 and TRBJ2-7; unclear D gene. Germline V CDR1 and CDR2: KGHSH, LQKENI. V was cut by 6 bases and J by 2 bases, with 5 bases left in between. CDR3 length: 11 residues. The CDR3 DNA is TGTGCCAGCTCGCAGACCTACGAGCAGTACTTC. As protein: CASSQTYEQYF.

V and J are TRBV28 and TRBJ1-4, with D perhaps TRBD1 (6 bases). Trimming shortened V by 6 bases and J by 6 bases, and 14 bases separated the two germline ends. The CDR3 has 14 amino acids. The germline CDR1 and CDR2 sequences are MDHEN and SYDVKM. As DNA, the CDR3 is TGTGCCAGCAGCAGGAACAGGGACCATGAAAAACTGTTTTTT. It specifies CASSRNRDHEKLFF.

V gene TRBV6-1 combines with J gene TRBJ2-7; tentative D call: TRBD1 (5 bases). The V and J ends lost 1 base and 6 bases respectively, with 16 bases between them. The CDR3 has 15 amino acids. Germline CDR1 and CDR2: MNHNS and SASEGT. The chain's CDR3 is CASSEGGLVGLEQYF. The CDR3 DNA follows: TGTGCCAGCAGTGAAGGGGGCCTAGTAGGTCTCGAGCAGTACTTC.

This chain links TRBV5-1 with TRBJ1-2, with 9 bases identical to TRBD1. The CDR3 contains 16 residues. From germline, CDR1 is SGHRS and CDR2 YFSETQ. V shed 3 bases, J shed 8 bases, and the junction held 14 bases outside the gene matches. CDR3 sequence reads: CASSWGDRAFQGGYTF. In nucleotides, the CDR3 is TGCGCCAGCAGCTGGGGGGACAGGGCCTTCCAGGGAGGCTACACCTTC.

This rearrangement joins TRBV7-2 to TRBJ2-7; 9 bases line up with TRBD2. CDR3 length: 14 amino acids. V trimming: 4 bases; J trimming: 1 base; junction bases outside the gene matches: 2. Germline CDR1 reads SGHTA; CDR2 reads FQGNSA. This chain's CDR3 is CASSWREGSYEQYF. CDR3 sequence (DNA): TGTGCCAGCAGCTGGCGGGAGGGGTCCTACGAGCAGTACTTC.

The gene calls are TRBV10-3 and TRBJ2-5; possible D gene TRBD2, 6 bases. The germline V gene encodes CDR1 ENHRY and CDR2 SYGVKD. The length of the CDR3 is 16 residues. Trimming shortened V by 1 base and J by 2 bases, and 14 bases separated the two germline ends. Here the CDR3 reads CAISEFGGLQQETQYF. CDR3 sequence (DNA): TGTGCCATCAGTGAGTTCGGGGGTCTCCAACAAGAGACCCAGTACTTC.

The CDR3 nucleotides read TGTGCCTCCACTAGCGTGGATGACATTCAGTACTTC. This encodes CASTSVDDIQYF. The rearrangement joins TRBV2 to TRBJ2-4, with 7 nucleotides matching TRBD2. The CDR3 runs 12 residues. Trimming removed 11 bases from V and 8 bases from J; junction bases left unmatched: 9. Germline CDR1 is SNHLY and CDR2 is FYNNEI.